These 17 T cell receptor beta chains came from one sample sequenced in a study of blood T cell repertoires in COVID-19. Sequenced by immunoSEQ multiplex PCR; TCRdb stores in-frame clones only, minus some. The sample consists of 140,000 to 150,000 clones, roughly 80% of them appearing once. Specimen: peripheral blood. These receptors originate from a human donor with acute or convalescent COVID-19. The donor label of this sample is uncertain.

The V gene is TRBV30, the J gene TRBJ1-5; 7 nucleotides agree with TRBD1. J gave up 6 bases and V 4 bases, and 6 bases lay outside the gene matches. This CDR3 spans 13 amino acids. Germline CDR1 is GTSNPN and CDR2 is SVGIG (reference sequence). As DNA, the CDR3 is TGTGCCTGGACCGACAGGGAAGGTCAGCCCCAGCATTTT. Translation: CAWTDREGQPQHF.

This chain connects TRBV5-4 to TRBJ1-1; 8 nucleotides agree with TRBD1. Germline lookup yields CDR1 SGHNT and CDR2 YYREEE (reference sequence). J lost 3 bases, V lost 4 bases, and 5 bases had no gene match. CDR3 length: 14 residues. The CDR3 here is CASSPTGEDTEAFF. As DNA, the CDR3 is TGTGCCAGCAGCCCGACAGGGGAGGACACTGAAGCTTTCTTT. The entire variable domain, with the rest obtained from reference TRBV5-4 and TRBJ1-1, is as follows: ETGVTQSPTHLIKTRGQQVTLRCSSQSGHNTVSWYQQALGQGPQFIFQYYREEENGRGNFPPRFSGLQFPNYSSELNVNALELDDSALYLCASSPTGEDTEAFFGQGTRLTVV.

The chain joins TRBV6-5 to TRBJ1-1, with 9 bases matching TRBD1. Trimming removed 7 bases from V and 4 bases from J; junction bases left unmatched: 10. The CDR3 is made up of 15 amino acids. Germline V gene data show CDR1 as MNHEY and CDR2 as SVGAGI. This CDR3 is CASTKFGQGRTEAFF. The CDR3 coding sequence is TGTGCCAGCACCAAATTCGGACAGGGGCGCACTGAAGCTTTCTTT.

The J gene is TRBJ1-5, the V gene TRBV27; 8 bases map to TRBD1. With V trimmed by 1 base and J by 6 bases, 8 bases remained unmatched. The germline V gene has CDR1 MNHEY and CDR2 SMNVEV (reference sequence). The CDR3 loop spans 16 amino acids. The chain's CDR3 is CASSLFYPGGGQPQHF. The DNA for the CDR3 is TGTGCCAGCAGTTTATTTTACCCAGGGGGCGGTCAGCCCCAGCATTTT.

The chain joins TRBV5-6 to TRBJ2-3; 11 bases match TRBD1. Germline-derived CDR1 and CDR2 are SGHDT and YYEEEE. The CDR3 is made up of 15 amino acids. After removal of 4 bases from V and 3 bases from J, the junction contained 4 bases not matched to a gene. DNA for the CDR3: TGTGCCAGCAGCCCTGGACAGGGGGCAACAGATACGCAGTATTTT. The encoded protein is CASSPGQGATDTQYF.

V usage is TRBV6-2 or TRBV6-3 and J usage is TRBJ2-7, with 7 nucleotides matching TRBD2. After removal of 3 bases from V and 9 bases from J, the junction contained 14 bases not matched to a gene. Germline CDR1 MNHEY, CDR2 SVGEGT. The CDR3 is 15 amino acids. CDR3 residues: CASSYIGAGLTTQYF. The CDR3 region has the DNA TGTGCCAGCAGTTATATCGGAGCGGGGCTTACGACGCAGTACTTC.

In DNA, the CDR3 is TGTGCCAGCGGAGGGTACGGTGGCACTGAAGCTTTCTTT. Residues: CASGGYGGTEAFF. The chain joins TRBV12-3 or TRBV12-4 to TRBJ1-1; D is unresolved. The CDR3 totals 13 residues. Between the trimmed V and J ends, which lost 8 bases and 4 bases, there was a span of 14 bases.

This rearrangement joins TRBV10-3 to TRBJ2-7, with TRBD2 identical over 7 bases. Looked up from germline, CDR1 is ENHRY and CDR2 is SYGVKD. This CDR3 comprises 13 residues. The J segment lost 5 bases and the V segment lost 8 bases, leaving 9 bases of the junction unmatched. The CDR3 here is CAIRGEGLNEQYF. Written as DNA, the CDR3 is TGTGCCATCCGGGGGGAGGGATTGAACGAGCAGTACTTC.

The chain has TRBV5-1 and TRBJ2-3; 9 bases match TRBD1. Germline CDR1 SGHRS, CDR2 YFSETQ. The V and J ends lost 0 bases and 4 bases, in that order; junction bases with no gene match: 3. This CDR3 is 15 amino acids long. The CDR3 nucleotides are TGCGCCAGCAGCTTGGGACAGGGGGTACCAGATACGCAGTATTTT. Translating gives CASSLGQGVPDTQYF.

The rearrangement joins TRBV5-4 to TRBJ2-1; D is unclear. Deletions cut 4 bases from V and 6 bases from J, with 11 bases between. This CDR3 region has 13 residues. The germline V gene has CDR1 SGHNT and CDR2 YYREEE (reference sequence). Here the CDR3 reads CASSLATSNEQFF. CDR3 in DNA: TGTGCCAGCAGCCTGGCGACTTCCAATGAGCAGTTCTTC.

The chain uses TRBV27 and TRBJ1-2; 10 positions agree with TRBD1. The CDR3 has 14 residues. Unmatched junction bases numbered 3, after V lost 6 bases and J lost 2 bases. CDR1 and CDR2 from the germline V gene are MNHEY and SMNVEV (reference sequence). CDR3 nucleotides: TGTGCCAGCAGCCTGGGACAGGGGAACTATGGCTACACCTTC. It translates to CASSLGQGNYGYTF.

CDR3 sequence: CASSPRERGHTDTQYF. The CDR3 region has the DNA TGTGCCAGCAGCCCGCGCGAGCGGGGGCACACAGATACGCAGTATTTT. The V call is TRBV11-2, the J call TRBJ2-3; TRBD2 matches 8 bases. The CDR3 covers 16 residues. V was pared by 5 bases and J by 2 bases, with 9 bases of the junction left unmatched. CDR1 is SGHAT and CDR2 is FQNNGV in the germline V gene.

The V gene is TRBV19, the J gene TRBJ2-1, with 9 bases identical to TRBD1. J was trimmed by 0 bases and V by 5 bases; bases with no gene match: 8. The CDR3 runs to 17 residues. The V gene's germline CDR1 is LNHDA and CDR2 SQIVND (reference sequence). The CDR3 loop reads CASSWTGAASSYNEQFF. The DNA for the CDR3 is TGTGCCAGTAGTTGGACAGGGGCCGCTAGCTCCTACAATGAGCAGTTCTTC.

This chain connects TRBV5-1 to TRBJ2-1; the D gene is possibly TRBD2 (5 bases). The CDR3 loop spans 17 amino acids. Germline V gene data show CDR1 as SGHRS and CDR2 as YFSETQ. Trimming took off 3 bases at V and 7 bases at J, with 23 bases between the two ends. CDR3 in amino acids: CASSYGLGLGGGNEQFF. CDR3 nucleotide sequence: TGCGCCAGCAGCTATGGGCTAGGCCTCGGCGGAGGTAATGAGCAGTTCTTC.

CDR3 in DNA: TGTGCCAGCAGCCCACCCGGCGGATATGGCTACACCTTC. This codes for CASSPPGGYGYTF. The chain combines TRBV5-4 with TRBJ1-2, with D unclear. CDR1 and CDR2 from the germline V gene are SGHNT and YYREEE (reference sequence). V was pared by 4 bases and J by 5 bases, with 12 bases between. There are 13 residues in the CDR3.

V usage is TRBV7-8 and J usage is TRBJ2-1; D remains ambiguous. The CDR3 is 16 amino acids. Germline CDR1 and CDR2: SGHVS and FQNEAQ. Trimming pared 5 bases from V and 2 bases from J, leaving 16 bases between. CDR3 region: CASSARRVLTYNEQFF. As DNA, the CDR3 is TGTGCCAGCAGCGCCCGACGGGTTTTGACCTACAATGAGCAGTTCTTC.

The sample holds one count of this clone. The chain couples TRBV11-2 to TRBJ1-3; possibly TRBD1 for D (5 bases). The CDR3 loop spans 17 amino acids. V was trimmed by 7 bases and J by 0 bases, leaving 19 bases between them. Germline CDR1 and CDR2: SGHAT and FQNNGV. CDR3 bases: TGTGCCAGCACCCCTGGGGGGTCCAGGTTCTCTGGAAACACCATATATTTT. Its translation: CASTPGGSRFSGNTIYF. The full variable domain, its missing parts supplied by reference TRBV11-2 and TRBJ1-3, is EAGVAQSPRYKIIEKRQSVAFWCNPISGHATLYWYQQILGQGPKLLIQFQNNGVVDDSQLPKDRFSAERLKGVDSTLKIQPAKLEDSAVYLCASTPGGSRFSGNTIYFGEGSWLTVV.